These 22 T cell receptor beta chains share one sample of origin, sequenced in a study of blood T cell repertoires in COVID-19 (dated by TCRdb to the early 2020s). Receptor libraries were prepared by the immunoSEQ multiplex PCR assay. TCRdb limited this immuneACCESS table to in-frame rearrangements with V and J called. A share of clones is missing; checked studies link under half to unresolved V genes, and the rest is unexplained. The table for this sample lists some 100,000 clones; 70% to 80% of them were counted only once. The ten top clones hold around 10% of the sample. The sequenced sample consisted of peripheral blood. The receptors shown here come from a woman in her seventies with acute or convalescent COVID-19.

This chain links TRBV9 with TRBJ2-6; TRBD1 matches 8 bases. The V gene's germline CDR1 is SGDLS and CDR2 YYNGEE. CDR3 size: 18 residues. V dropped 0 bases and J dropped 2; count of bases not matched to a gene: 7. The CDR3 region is CASSVATAGGPGANVLTF. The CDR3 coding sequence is TGTGCCAGCAGCGTAGCTACAGCAGGGGGCCCTGGGGCCAACGTCCTGACTTTC.

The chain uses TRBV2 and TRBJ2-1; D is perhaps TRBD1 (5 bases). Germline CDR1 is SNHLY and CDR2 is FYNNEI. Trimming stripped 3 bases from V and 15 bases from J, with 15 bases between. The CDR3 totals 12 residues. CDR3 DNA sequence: TGTGCCAGCAGTGATGGGGCCCTTCGAGGGTTCTTC. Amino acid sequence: CASSDGALRGFF.

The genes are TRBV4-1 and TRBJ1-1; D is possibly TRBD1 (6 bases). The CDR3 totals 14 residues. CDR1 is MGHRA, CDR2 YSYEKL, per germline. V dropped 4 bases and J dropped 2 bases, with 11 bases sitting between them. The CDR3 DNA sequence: TGCGCCAGCAGCCTAAGGACAGAAAACACTGAAGCTTTCTTT. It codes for CASSLRTENTEAFF.

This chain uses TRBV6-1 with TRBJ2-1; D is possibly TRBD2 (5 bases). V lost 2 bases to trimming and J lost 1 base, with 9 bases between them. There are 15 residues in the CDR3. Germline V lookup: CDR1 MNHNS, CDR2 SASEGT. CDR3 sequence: CASSESPGSYNEQFF. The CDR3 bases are TGTGCCAGCAGTGAAAGTCCGGGATCCTACAATGAGCAGTTCTTC.

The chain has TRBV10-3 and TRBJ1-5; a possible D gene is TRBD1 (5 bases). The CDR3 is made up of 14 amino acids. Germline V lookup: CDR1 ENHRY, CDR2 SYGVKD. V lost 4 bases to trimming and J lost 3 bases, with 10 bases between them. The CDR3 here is CAISAWGDNQPQHF. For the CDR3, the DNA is TGTGCCATCAGTGCATGGGGGGACAATCAGCCCCAGCATTTT.

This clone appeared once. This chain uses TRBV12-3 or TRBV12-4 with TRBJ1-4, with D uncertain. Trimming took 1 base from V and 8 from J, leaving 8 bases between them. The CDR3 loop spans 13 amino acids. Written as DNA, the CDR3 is TGTGCCAGCAGTTTAGGGAGTCAGGAAAAACTGTTTTTT. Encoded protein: CASSLGSQEKLFF.

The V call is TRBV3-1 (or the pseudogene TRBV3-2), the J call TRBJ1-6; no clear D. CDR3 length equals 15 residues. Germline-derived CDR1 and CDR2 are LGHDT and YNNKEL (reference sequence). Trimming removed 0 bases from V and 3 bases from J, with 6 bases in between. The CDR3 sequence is CASSQDGRYNSPLHF. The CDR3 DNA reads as TGTGCCAGCAGCCAAGATGGGCGCTATAATTCACCCCTCCACTTT.

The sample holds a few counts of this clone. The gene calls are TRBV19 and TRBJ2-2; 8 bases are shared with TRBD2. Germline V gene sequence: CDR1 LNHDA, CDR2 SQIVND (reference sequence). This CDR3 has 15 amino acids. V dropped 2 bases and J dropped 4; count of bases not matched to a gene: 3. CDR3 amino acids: CASSISGGGTGELFF. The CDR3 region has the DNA TGTGCCAGTAGTATAAGCGGGGGTGGCACCGGGGAGCTGTTTTTT.

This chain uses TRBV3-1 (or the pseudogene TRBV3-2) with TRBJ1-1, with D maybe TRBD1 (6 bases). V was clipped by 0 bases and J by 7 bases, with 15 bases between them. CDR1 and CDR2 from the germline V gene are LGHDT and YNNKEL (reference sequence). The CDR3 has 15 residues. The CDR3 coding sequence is TGTGCCAGCAGCCAAGATCTGGGGGGGCAGGGTGAAGCTTTCTTT. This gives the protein CASSQDLGGQGEAFF.

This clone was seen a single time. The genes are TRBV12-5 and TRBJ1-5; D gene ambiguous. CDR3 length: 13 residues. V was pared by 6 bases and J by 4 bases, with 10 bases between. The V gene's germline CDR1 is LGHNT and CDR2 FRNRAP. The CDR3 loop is CASGDRGNQPQHF. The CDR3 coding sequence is TGTGCTAGTGGGGATCGAGGGAATCAGCCCCAGCATTTT.

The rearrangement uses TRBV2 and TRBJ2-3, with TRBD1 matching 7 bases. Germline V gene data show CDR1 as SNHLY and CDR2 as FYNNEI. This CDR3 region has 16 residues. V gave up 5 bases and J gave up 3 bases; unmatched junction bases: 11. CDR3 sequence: CASSPPRQGITDTQYF. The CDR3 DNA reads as TGTGCCAGCAGTCCCCCACGACAGGGAATTACAGATACGCAGTATTTT. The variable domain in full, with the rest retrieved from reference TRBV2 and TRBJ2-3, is EPEVTQTPSHQVTQMGQEVILRCVPISNHLYFYWYRQILGQKVEFLVSFYNNEISEKSEIFDDQFSVERPDGSNFTLKIRSTKLEDSAMYFCASSPPRQGITDTQYFGPGTRLTVL.

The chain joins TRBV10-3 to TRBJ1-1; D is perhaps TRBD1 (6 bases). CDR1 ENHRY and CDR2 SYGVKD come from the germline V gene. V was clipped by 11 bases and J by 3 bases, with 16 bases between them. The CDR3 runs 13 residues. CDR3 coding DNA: TGTGCCGCCTCCCCCAACAGGGACACTGAAGCTTTCTTT. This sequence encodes CAASPNRDTEAFF.

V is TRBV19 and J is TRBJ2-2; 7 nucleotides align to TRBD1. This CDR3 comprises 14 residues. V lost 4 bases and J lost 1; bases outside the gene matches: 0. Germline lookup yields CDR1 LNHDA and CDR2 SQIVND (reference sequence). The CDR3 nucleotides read TGTGCCAGTAGTAGGACAGGGAACACCGGGGAGCTGTTTTTT. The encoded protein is CASSRTGNTGELFF.

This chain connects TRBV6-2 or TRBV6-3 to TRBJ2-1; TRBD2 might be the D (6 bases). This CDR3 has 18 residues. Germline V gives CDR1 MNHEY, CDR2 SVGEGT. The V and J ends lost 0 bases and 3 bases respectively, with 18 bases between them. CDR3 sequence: CASSYSIQERGSYNEQFF. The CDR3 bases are TGTGCCAGCAGTTACTCGATACAGGAACGGGGGAGCTACAATGAGCAGTTCTTC.

The CDR3 loop is CASTQRDRADGELFF. For the CDR3, the DNA is TGTGCCAGCACCCAGCGAGACAGGGCGGACGGGGAGCTGTTTTTT. V and J are TRBV5-8 and TRBJ2-2; TRBD1 matches 7 bases. The V gene's germline CDR1 is SGHTS and CDR2 YDEGEE. The junction had 12 bases not matched to a gene; V was cut back by 6 bases and J by 7 bases. The CDR3 is 15 amino acids.

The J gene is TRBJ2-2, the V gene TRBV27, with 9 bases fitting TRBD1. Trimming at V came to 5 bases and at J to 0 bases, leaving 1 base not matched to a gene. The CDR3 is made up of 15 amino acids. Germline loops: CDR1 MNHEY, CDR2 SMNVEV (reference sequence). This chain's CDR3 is CASSRDRANTGELFF. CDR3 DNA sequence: TGTGCCAGCAGTCGGGACAGGGCGAACACCGGGGAGCTGTTTTTT.

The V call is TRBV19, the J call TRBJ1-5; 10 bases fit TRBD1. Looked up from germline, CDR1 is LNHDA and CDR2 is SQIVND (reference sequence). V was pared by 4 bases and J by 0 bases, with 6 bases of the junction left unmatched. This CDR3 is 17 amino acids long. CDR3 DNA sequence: TGTGCCAGTAGTACCCCCGGGACAGGGGATAGCAATCAGCCCCAGCATTTT. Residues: CASSTPGTGDSNQPQHF. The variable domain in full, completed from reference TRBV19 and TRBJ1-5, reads DGGITQSPKYLFRKEGQNVTLSCEQNLNHDAMYWYRQDPGQGLRLIYYSQIVNDFQKGDIAEGYSVSREKKESFPLTVTSAQKNPTAFYLCASSTPGTGDSNQPQHFGDGTRLSIL.

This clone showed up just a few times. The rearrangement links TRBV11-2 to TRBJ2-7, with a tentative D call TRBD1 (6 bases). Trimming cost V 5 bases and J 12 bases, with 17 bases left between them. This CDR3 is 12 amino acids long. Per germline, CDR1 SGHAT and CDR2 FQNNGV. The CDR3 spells CASSRDQTGLYF. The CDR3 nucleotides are TGTGCCAGCAGCCGTGATCAGACAGGACTGTACTTC.

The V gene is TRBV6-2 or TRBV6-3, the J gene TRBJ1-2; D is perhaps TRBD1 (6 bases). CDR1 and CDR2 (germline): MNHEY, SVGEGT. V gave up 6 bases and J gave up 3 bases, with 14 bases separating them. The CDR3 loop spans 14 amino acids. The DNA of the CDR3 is TGTGCCAGCAGCTCCCGACAGGCTGACTATGGCTACACCTTC. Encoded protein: CASSSRQADYGYTF.

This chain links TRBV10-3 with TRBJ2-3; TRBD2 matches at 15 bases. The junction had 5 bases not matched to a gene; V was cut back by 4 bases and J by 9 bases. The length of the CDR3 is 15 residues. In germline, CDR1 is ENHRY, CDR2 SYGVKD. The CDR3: CAISGGLAGGETQYF. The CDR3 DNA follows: TGTGCCATCAGTGGGGGACTAGCGGGGGGTGAAACGCAGTATTTT.

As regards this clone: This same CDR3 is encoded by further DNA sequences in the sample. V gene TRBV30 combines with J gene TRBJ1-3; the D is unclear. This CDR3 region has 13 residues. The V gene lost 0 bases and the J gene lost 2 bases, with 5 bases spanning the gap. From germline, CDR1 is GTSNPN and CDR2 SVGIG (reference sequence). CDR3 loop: CAWSVQAGNTIYF. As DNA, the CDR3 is TGTGCCTGGAGTGTACAAGCTGGAAACACCATATATTTT.

The DNA of the CDR3 is TGTGCCACCTTCCCAGGGGGGACAGGGGACTATGGCTACACCTTC. Its translation: CATFPGGTGDYGYTF. The chain joins TRBV28 to TRBJ1-2; 10 nucleotides agree with TRBD1. Trimming took 10 bases from V and 3 from J; bases not matched to a gene: 11. The germline V gene has CDR1 MDHEN and CDR2 SYDVKM. This CDR3 has 15 residues.